These 20 T cell receptor beta chains were all obtained from the same sample, sequenced in a study of Ad26.COV2.S vaccination and SARS-CoV-2 variants. Measured with immunoSEQ multiplex PCR; TCRdb has only the in-frame clones, and not every one. The sample comprises approximately 300,000 clones, just over 85% of which are singletons, and less than 2% rests with the top ten. Treatment defined: around 19 received Ad26.COV2.S at low or high dose, single or two shots; roughly five received placebo; per-sample allocation not given. Sample collection was performed on day 63 after the first vaccine or placebo injection. The material was peripheral blood, obtained in a trial of Ad26.COV2.S vaccine versus placebo. Receptor source: a person aged 18-60 years who received the Ad26.COV2.S COVID-19 vaccine or a placebo.

This clone appeared a few times. The V and J genes are TRBV27 and TRBJ2-7; D is possibly TRBD1 (6 bases). The germline gives CDR1 MNHEY, CDR2 SMNVEV (reference sequence). This CDR3 contains 12 residues. V lost 3 bases and J lost 6, with 9 bases in between. The chain's CDR3 is CASSFTGTEQYF. The CDR3 DNA follows: TGTGCCAGCAGTTTCACAGGGACCGAGCAGTACTTC.

This chain joins TRBV2 and TRBJ1-1; D uncertain. V was trimmed by 6 bases and J by 4 bases, leaving 18 bases between them. Germline-derived CDR1 and CDR2 are SNHLY and FYNNEI. The CDR3 consists of 15 residues. The CDR3 DNA follows: TGTGCCAGCAGGTCACAGACGGCGGCTACCACTGAAGCTTTCTTT. Its translation: CASRSQTAATTEAFF.

This sequence joins TRBV7-9 and TRBJ1-2; D uncertain. CDR1 SEHNR and CDR2 FQNEAQ come from the germline V gene (reference sequence). This CDR3 spans 16 amino acids. Deletions cut 5 bases from V and 4 bases from J, with 20 bases between. The chain's CDR3 is CASSPHGVRSGYGYTF. The CDR3, as DNA: TGTGCCAGCAGCCCGCATGGGGTTAGGTCTGGCTATGGCTACACCTTC.

The chain links TRBV5-1 to TRBJ1-4; D remains ambiguous. CDR1 is SGHRS and CDR2 is YFSETQ in the germline V gene. This CDR3 region has 14 residues. V lost 2 bases and J 8 bases, leaving 13 bases between the germline ends. The CDR3 coding sequence is TGCGCCAGCAGCTTAGGTTCTTCGGGGGAAAAACTGTTTTTT. Its translation: CASSLGSSGEKLFF.

Only one count was recorded for this clone. This rearrangement joins TRBV6-2 or TRBV6-3 to TRBJ1-2, with TRBD1 identical over 8 bases. There are 16 residues in the CDR3. V shed 7 bases, J shed 2 bases, and the junction held 12 bases outside the gene matches. Germline V gene sequence: CDR1 MNHEY, CDR2 SVGEGT. This CDR3 reads CASTPRLSGGNYGYTF. The CDR3, as DNA: TGTGCCAGCACCCCCCGCCTTTCAGGGGGCAACTATGGCTACACCTTC.

The chain carries TRBV2 and TRBJ1-2; 11 bases map to TRBD1. The CDR3 spans 16 residues. CDR1 and CDR2 (germline): SNHLY, FYNNEI. J gave up 3 bases and V 8 bases, and 11 bases lay outside the gene matches. The CDR3 DNA reads TGTGCCAGCGGTCGCCCGGGACAGGGGGAGGACTATGGCTACACCTTC. It translates to CASGRPGQGEDYGYTF.

V is TRBV19 and J is TRBJ2-7; 8 bases align to TRBD1. After removal of 4 bases from V and 1 base from J, the junction contained 9 bases not matched to a gene. There are 16 residues in the CDR3. Per the germline V gene, CDR1 is LNHDA and CDR2 is SQIVND (reference sequence). This chain's CDR3 is CASSTSGTGASYEQYF. In DNA, the CDR3 is TGTGCCAGTAGTACATCCGGGACAGGAGCTTCCTACGAGCAGTACTTC.

This chain links TRBV7-2 with TRBJ2-7, with 9 bases fitting TRBD1. Germline V gene sequence: CDR1 SGHTA, CDR2 FQGNSA. Germline trimming cut 1 base from V and 4 bases from J; bases unmatched to any gene: 8. The CDR3 totals 16 residues. The CDR3: CASSLVPTGGMYEQYF. For the CDR3, the DNA is TGTGCCAGCAGCTTAGTCCCTACAGGGGGCATGTACGAGCAGTACTTC.

This clone was observed once. CDR3 residues: CASSPPGPQADEQFF. Written as DNA, the CDR3 is TGTGCCAGCAGTCCACCGGGACCCCAGGCGGATGAGCAGTTCTTC. The chain links TRBV28 to TRBJ2-1; D might be TRBD1 or TRBD2, each matching 5 bases. CDR3 size: 15 residues. CDR1 MDHEN and CDR2 SYDVKM come from the germline V gene. V shed 5 bases and J shed 8 bases, with 19 bases lying between them. The variable domain in full, with the rest retrieved from reference TRBV28 and TRBJ2-1, is DVKVTQSSRYLVKRTGEKVFLECVQDMDHENMFWYRQDPGLGLRLIYFSYDVKMKEKGDIPEGYSVSREKKERFSLILESASTNQTSMYLCASSPPGPQADEQFFGPGTRLTVL.

The rearrangement links TRBV5-1 to TRBJ2-5; 7 bases fit TRBD1. This CDR3 has 14 amino acids. Germline CDR1 SGHRS, CDR2 YFSETQ. V gave up 3 bases and J gave up 1 base; unmatched junction bases: 3. In DNA, the CDR3 is TGCGCCAGCAGCTATTCAGGGGGCCAAGAGACCCAGTACTTC. Encoded protein: CASSYSGGQETQYF.

The chain is built from TRBV6-4 and TRBJ2-3; TRBD2 aligns across 13 bases. The V and J ends lost 2 bases and 4 bases, in that order; junction bases with no gene match: 0. This CDR3 is built from 15 residues. Germline assignment: CDR1 MRHNA and CDR2 SNTAGT. This CDR3 reads CASSDTSGGADTQYF. The CDR3 DNA is TGTGCCAGCAGTGACACTAGCGGGGGGGCAGATACGCAGTATTTT.

This rearrangement joins TRBV20-1 to TRBJ2-1; unclear D gene. Germline CDR1 DFQATT, CDR2 SNEGSKA (reference sequence). The length of the CDR3 is 10 residues. Trimming pared 6 bases from V and 8 bases from J, leaving 8 bases between. CDR3 in DNA: TGCAGTGCCCTTTTCCATGAGCAGTTCTTC. Translated, it gives CSALFHEQFF.

The chain couples TRBV5-4 to TRBJ2-1, with TRBD2 matching over 7 bases. The CDR3 runs to 15 residues. Looked up from germline, CDR1 is SGHNT and CDR2 is YYREEE (reference sequence). Trimming removed 0 bases from V and 5 bases from J; junction bases left unmatched: 5. The CDR3 region is CASSLASGRDNEQFF. CDR3 sequence (DNA): TGTGCCAGCAGCTTGGCTAGCGGCAGGGACAATGAGCAGTTCTTC.

The CDR3 reads CASHQRGSRTYEQYF. In DNA, the CDR3 is TGTGCCTCCCACCAGAGGGGAAGCCGAACCTACGAGCAGTACTTC. The chain recombines TRBV2 with TRBJ2-7; the D call may be TRBD1 or TRBD2 (5 bases each). The CDR3 sequence is 15 residues long. Germline V gene data show CDR1 as SNHLY and CDR2 as FYNNEI. With 11 bases removed from V and 2 bases from J, the gap between germline ends came to 22 bases.

The chain carries TRBV29-1 and TRBJ2-3, with D tentatively TRBD1 or TRBD2 (5 bases each). The CDR3 runs to 13 residues. V shed 3 bases and J shed 2 bases, with 9 bases lying between them. Germline V gene data show CDR1 as SQVTM and CDR2 as ANQGSEA. CDR3 loop: CSVDSGPTDTQYF. The CDR3 region has the DNA TGCAGCGTTGATTCGGGGCCCACAGATACGCAGTATTTT.

The rearrangement links TRBV9 to TRBJ2-5, with TRBD1 identical over 7 bases. Per germline, CDR1 SGDLS and CDR2 YYNGEE. V lost 3 bases and J lost 5; bases outside the gene matches: 4. CDR3 size: 13 residues. The DNA of the CDR3 is TGTGCCAGCAGCGCAGGGGGTTGGGAGACCCAGTACTTC. This gives the protein CASSAGGWETQYF.

The CDR3 loop is CASRPRTLYTEAFF. CDR3 bases: TGTGCCAGTCGGCCCAGGACACTTTACACTGAAGCTTTCTTT. The chain links TRBV19 to TRBJ1-1; D possibly corresponds to TRBD1 (5 bases). Deletions cut 8 bases from V and 3 bases from J, with 16 bases between. The CDR3 is 14 residues long. Germline V CDR1 and CDR2: LNHDA, SQIVND (reference sequence).

V usage is TRBV30 and J usage is TRBJ2-1, with D maybe TRBD2 (7 bases). Trimming took off 4 bases at V and 5 bases at J, with 15 bases between the two ends. This CDR3 is 14 amino acids long. CDR1 is GTSNPN and CDR2 is SVGIG in the germline V gene (reference sequence). CDR3 amino acids: CAWISGGGDNEQFF. In DNA, the CDR3 is TGTGCCTGGATATCGGGGGGCGGCGACAATGAGCAGTTCTTC.

The chain is built from TRBV7-2 and TRBJ1-4; no reliable D call. The germline CDR1 and CDR2 sequences are SGHTA and FQGNSA. Between the trimmed V and J ends, which lost 2 bases and 0 bases, there was a span of 7 bases. The CDR3 loop spans 15 amino acids. CDR3 nucleotide sequence: TGTGCCAGCAGCTTACAGGCTGCAACTAATGAAAAACTGTTTTTT. It specifies CASSLQAATNEKLFF.

This rearrangement joins TRBV6-4 to TRBJ1-1; D ambiguous. The V and J ends lost 4 bases and 1 base respectively, with 10 bases between them. Germline CDR1 and CDR2: MRHNA and SNTAGT. This CDR3 has 14 amino acids. CDR3 loop: CASSASTANTEAFF. For the CDR3, the DNA is TGTGCCAGCAGTGCATCGACGGCGAACACTGAAGCTTTCTTT.